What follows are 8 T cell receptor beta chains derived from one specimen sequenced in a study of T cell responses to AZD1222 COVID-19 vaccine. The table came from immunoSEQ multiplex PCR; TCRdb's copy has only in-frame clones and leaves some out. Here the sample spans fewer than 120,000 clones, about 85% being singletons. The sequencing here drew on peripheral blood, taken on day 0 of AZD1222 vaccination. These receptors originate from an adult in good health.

The chain's CDR3 is CASSQSGRDTGELFF. In DNA form, the CDR3 reads TGCGCCAGCAGTCAATCGGGCAGAGACACCGGGGAGCTGTTTTTT. The chain couples TRBV23-1 to TRBJ2-2; D ambiguous. TRBV23-1 is treated as an ORF (open reading frame) with a function not yet certain. CDR3 length: 15 amino acids. V shed 0 bases and J shed 3 bases, with 8 bases lying between them.

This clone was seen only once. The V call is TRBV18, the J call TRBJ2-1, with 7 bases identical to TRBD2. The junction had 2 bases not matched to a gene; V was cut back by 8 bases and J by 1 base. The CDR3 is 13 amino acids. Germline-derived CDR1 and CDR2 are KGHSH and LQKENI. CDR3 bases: TGTGCCAGCACCGGGGGGTCCTACAATGAGCAGTTCTTC. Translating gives CASTGGSYNEQFF.

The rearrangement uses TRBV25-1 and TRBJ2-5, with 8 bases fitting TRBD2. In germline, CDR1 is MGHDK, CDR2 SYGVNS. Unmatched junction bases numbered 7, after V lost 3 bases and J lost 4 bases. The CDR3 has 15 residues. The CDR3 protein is CASSDVGLAAETQYF. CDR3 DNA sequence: TGTGCCAGCAGTGACGTCGGACTAGCAGCAGAGACCCAGTACTTC.

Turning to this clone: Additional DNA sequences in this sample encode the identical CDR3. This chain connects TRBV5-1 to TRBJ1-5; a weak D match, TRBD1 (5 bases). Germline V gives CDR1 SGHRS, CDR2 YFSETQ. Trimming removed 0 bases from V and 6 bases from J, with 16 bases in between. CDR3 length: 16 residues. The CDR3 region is CASSLGDRQGGQPQHF. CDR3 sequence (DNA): TGCGCCAGCAGCTTGGGGGATAGGCAGGGCGGTCAGCCCCAGCATTTT.

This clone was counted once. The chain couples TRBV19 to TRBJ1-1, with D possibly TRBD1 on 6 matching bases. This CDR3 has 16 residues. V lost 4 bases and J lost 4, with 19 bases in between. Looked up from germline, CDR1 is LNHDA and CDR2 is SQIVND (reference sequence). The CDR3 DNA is TGTGCCAGTAGTAGGATCCGGGACAAGGCTAGCACTGAAGCTTTCTTT. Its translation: CASSRIRDKASTEAFF.

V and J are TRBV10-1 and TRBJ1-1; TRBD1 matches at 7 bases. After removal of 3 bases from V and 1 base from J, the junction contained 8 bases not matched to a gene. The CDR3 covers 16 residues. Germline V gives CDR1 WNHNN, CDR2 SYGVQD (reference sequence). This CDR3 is CASSDQTGKTNTEAFF. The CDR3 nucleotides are TGCGCCAGCAGTGACCAGACAGGGAAAACGAACACTGAAGCTTTCTTT.

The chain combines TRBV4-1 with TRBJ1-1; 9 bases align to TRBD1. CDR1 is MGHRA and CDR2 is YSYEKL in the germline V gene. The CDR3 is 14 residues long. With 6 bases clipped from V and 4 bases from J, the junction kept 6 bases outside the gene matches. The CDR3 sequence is CASSWDRDGTEAFF. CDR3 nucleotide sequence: TGCGCCAGCAGTTGGGACAGGGACGGCACTGAAGCTTTCTTT.

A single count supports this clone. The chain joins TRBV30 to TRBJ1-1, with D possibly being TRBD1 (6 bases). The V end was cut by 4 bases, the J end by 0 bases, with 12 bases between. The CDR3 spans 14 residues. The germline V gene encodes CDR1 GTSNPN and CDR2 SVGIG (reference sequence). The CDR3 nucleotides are TGTGCCTGGATCAGGGGTGGAATGAACACTGAAGCTTTCTTT. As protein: CAWIRGGMNTEAFF.